This entry features one T cell receptor beta chain sequence. The specificity of this receptor is unknown. No base quality information exists; no much larger clone differs at one position. Amplification of TCR beta CDR3 regions was carried out from RNA transcripts. For the first round of RT-PCR on the TCR CDR3, the HTBI primer set was used together with the Qiagen OneStep RT-PCR kit. The libraries were constructed in a second round of multiplex PCR and then size-selected and purified. Libraries were sequenced paired-end with 100 bp reads on an Illumina HiSeq2000. As for the original processing: SOAPnuke was used to process the raw data, with reads discarded if the reads contained adapters or uncalled bases, had a mean Phred below 15, or lacked an exact constant-primer or identifier match. High-quality paired reads were merged using COPE v1.2.5, and each unique nucleotide sequence was defined as a clonotype. MiTCR v1.1 was used to align clonotypes to the IMGT TRBV, TRBD and TRBJ reference segments. The analysis included only V-J combinations with a frequency above 0.0001, which together covered roughly 99% of the repertoires. A TCS score was defined as the ratio of F50 (clonal expansion) to E x V (chaos), with BLOSUM62-based TCRdist applied between CDR3 peptides within each V-J. Welch's t-statistics and random forest reduced 500 to 550 V-J features to about 12, which were used in a naive Bayes classifier (R e1071). The public sequencing data were trimmed at Q25 with fastp and processed into clonotypes with MiXCR by TCRdb, which kept only in-frame beta chains. Each CDR3 protein gets just one entry, which takes the most common genes and DNA from the rows behind it. TCRdb assigned the V and J calls; the authors' analysis was not used. Present in this sample are around 580,000 distinct CDR3 sequences, about a sixth of which were seen just once. Clones ranked in the top ten supply under 20% of the sample.

From the cysteine up to the phenylalanine, the CDR3 has a length of 13 residues. Of the read, only the CDR3 DNA is kept; its 39 bases are in frame from base 1. The germline V end is reduced by 9 bases and the J end by 1 base; junction bases left unmatched: 6. In the germline V gene, CDR1 corresponds to SGHRS and CDR2 to YFSETQ. The record originates from a study of T cells in Graves' hyperthyroidism and ophthalmopathy (dated by TCRdb to about 2019). For the study in its entirety: Peripheral blood was sampled at the time of initial diagnosis, prior to any treatment. TCR V-J signatures able to tell the groups apart were searched for in a discovery cohort of 100 patients, of whom over 40 had Graves' ophthalmopathy and some 60 had stable Graves' hyperthyroidism. According to the paper, TCR Vbeta CDR3 sequencing was carried out on approximately 140 peripheral blood samples, which came from around 43 ophthalmopathy, 75 or so hyperthyroidism and approximately 17 progressor patients. After sampling, hyperthyroidism patients received methimazole starting at 30 mg daily, and ophthalmopathy patients received high-dose intravenous methylprednisolone. An independent validation cohort of under 20 hyperthyroidism patients and 17 patients who later progressed to ophthalmopathy tested prospective prediction of ophthalmopathy. The roughly 100 discovery patients were divided at random into training and test sets in a 7:3 ratio. In addition, the study compared T-cell repertoires in thyroid tissue and in blood from several Graves' hyperthyroidism patients.

What the authors observed across the whole study: Sample size was not statistically predetermined, and investigators were not blinded to group allocation. A 13 V-J signature model separated ophthalmopathy from stable hyperthyroidism, with around 88% sensitivity and 81.08% specificity in cross-validation and 80%/75% in testing. Blood samples also contained most of the expanded thyroid clonotypes (frequency above 0.001), which suggests that blood repertoires may reflect thyroid immune responses. In validation, the model predicted progression to ophthalmopathy a median of approximately 6.3 months before onset, with approximately 71% sensitivity and around 76% specificity.

A patient counted as having stable Graves' hyperthyroidism if no progression to ophthalmopathy occurred over 18 months of follow-up. Hyperthyroidism patients were newly diagnosed, had a disease duration of under 2 months, and were aged 18 to 65 years. Patients with uncontrolled infections, other autoimmune diseases, pregnancy or lactation were excluded. Diagnoses were established on the basis of clinical symptoms, serum thyroxine and TRAb, thyroid ultrasound, and orbital computed tomography. PBMCs were isolated from more than 9 ml of fresh peripheral blood by Ficoll-Paque density gradient centrifugation. Total RNA was extracted using Trizol reagent, and RNA quality was assessed on an Agilent 2100 Bioanalyzer.

This receptor was obtained from a woman aged 18-29 years with Graves' hyperthyroidism. The V gene is TRBV5-1 and the J gene is TRBJ2-5, with 7 bases matching TRBD1. The sequencing sample was made of blood. Here the CDR3 is given as CATGDSSQETQYF. The nucleotide sequence is TGCGCCACCGGGGACAGCTCCCAAGAGACCCAGTACTTC.